These T cell receptor beta chains were read from a single sample in a study of cytomegalovirus exposure and HLA in healthy donors. The repertoire was sequenced with immunoSEQ multiplex PCR; TCRdb's copy has only in-frame clones and lacks some. This table holds 220,000 or so clones, around 78% found once. The sample consisted of PBMCs. These receptor sequences come from a young woman in good health and CMV-seronegative. Each CDR3 is given with its conserved first and last residue. A D gene is named only where the DNA matches it firmly. Clone size, where shown, is once, few, many, or a class for clones that have expanded.

>-|TRBD1|TRBV27|TRBJ1-1
TGTGCCAGCAGAGAGGGGGCGCTCACTGAAGCTTTCTTT
CASREGALTEAFF
>-|TRBD1|TRBV19|TRBJ2-2
TGTGCCAGTAGTACCATTCGGAGGACAGGGGATGAGACCGGGGAGCTGTTTTTT
CASSTIRRTGDETGELFF
>-|-|TRBV27|TRBJ2-7
TGTGCCAGCAGACAAAAAAATTCCTACGAGCAGTACTTC
CASRQKNSYEQYF
>few|-|TRBV10-1|TRBJ2-7
TGCGCCAGCAGTGAAAGGGCCTCCTACGAGCAGTACTTC
CASSERASYEQYF
>-|-|TRBV7-9|TRBJ2-7
TGTGCCAGCACCCAACGGGCTGGGTCCTACGAGCAGTACTTC
CASTQRAGSYEQYF
>-|TRBD1|TRBV27|TRBJ1-2
TGTGCCAGCAGTCTACAGGGGAGGGATGGCTACACCTTC
CASSLQGRDGYTF
>-|TRBD1|TRBV4-1|TRBJ1-2
TGCGCCAGCAGCGCACCCATTCCCCGACAGGGGGCTAACAATGGCTACACCTTC
CASSAPIPRQGANNGYTF
>-|-|TRBV7-2|TRBJ2-7
TGTGCCAGCAGCGGAGGTGTTGGCTACGAGCAGTACTTC
CASSGGVGYEQYF
>-|-|TRBV6-1|TRBJ1-5
TGTGCCAGCAGTGAGGGGAGCAATCAGCCCCAGCATTTT
CASSEGSNQPQHF
>-|-|TRBV28|TRBJ1-5
TGTGCCAGCAGTTTAGTTACAGCCCCCCACTCGAGTAATCAGCCCCAGCATTTT
CASSLVTAPHSSNQPQHF
>-|TRBD2|TRBV28|TRBJ2-3
TGTGCCAGCAGTTTTCCACCTAGCGGGAGCACAGATACGCAGTATTTT
CASSFPPSGSTDTQYF
>-|TRBD2|TRBV6-1|TRBJ2-5
TGTGCCAGCAGTGTGGCTAGCGGGAGTACCCAAGAGACCCAGTACTTC
CASSVASGSTQETQYF
>-|TRBD1|TRBV18|TRBJ1-5
TGTGCCAGCTCACCCGCGACAGGGACAGTCCAGCCCCAGCATTTT
CASSPATGTVQPQHF
>-|TRBD1|TRBV12-5|TRBJ1-2
TGTGCTAGTGGTTTGGGAACAGGGGGGTACTATGGCTACACCTTC
CASGLGTGGYYGYTF
>-|TRBD1|TRBV2|TRBJ1-5
TGTGCCAGCAGTGCAGACAGGGGTAATCAGCCCCAGCATTTT
CASSADRGNQPQHF
>-|-|TRBV6-1|TRBJ1-3
TGTGCCAGCAGTGAACCTGGAAGGGCCGGAAACACCATATATTTT
CASSEPGRAGNTIYF
>few|TRBD1|TRBV25-1|TRBJ2-7
TGTGCCAGCAGTGAATCAGGGGGCCAGCAGTACTTC
CASSESGGQQYF
>-|-|TRBV27|TRBJ2-7
TGTGCCAGCAGTTTATCGGGGCTGATCTCCTACGAGCAGTACTTC
CASSLSGLISYEQYF
>few|-|TRBV2|TRBJ1-2
TGTGCCAGCAGGAGGTCCTCTTTTTATGGCTACACCTTC
CASRRSSFYGYTF
>-|TRBD1|TRBV10-3|TRBJ1-1
TGTGCCATCAGTGGCACGCAGGGGGCCGCGGGTGAAGCTTTCTTT
CAISGTQGAAGEAFF
>-|-|TRBV5-1|TRBJ2-3
TGCGCCAGCAGCCCATTCGGACGGGGCACAGATACGCAGTATTTT
CASSPFGRGTDTQYF
>-|-|TRBV6-6|TRBJ2-1
TGTGCCAGCAGCCCAGATAATGAGCAGTTCTTC
CASSPDNEQFF
>once|-|TRBV5-6|TRBJ1-4
TGTGCCAGCAGCTTGTGGGGAGGGGAAAAACTGTTTTTT
CASSLWGGEKLFF
>-|-|TRBV1|TRBJ1-2
TGCACCAGCAGCCGAAATCCAGGGTGCGGCTATGGCTACACCTTC
CTSSRNPGCGYGYTF
>once|-|TRBV7-6|TRBJ1-5
TGTGCCAGCAGCACCCCATATGGGCCCCAGCATTTT
CASSTPYGPQHF
>-|-|TRBV27|TRBJ1-1
TGTGCCAGCAGAGGCCTCCTACAGGGAGGGAACACTGAAGCTTTCTTT
CASRGLLQGGNTEAFF
>-|TRBD2|TRBV25-1|TRBJ2-3
TGTGCCAGCACTCTTTCTAGCGGGAGCACAGATACGCAGTATTTT
CASTLSSGSTDTQYF
>-|-|TRBV30|TRBJ2-7
TGTGCCTGGAGTGTGTTGACTGAGCAGTACTTC
CAWSVLTEQYF
>-|-|TRBV4-1|TRBJ2-3
TGCGCCAGCAGCCACACAGGGTCCACAGATACGCAGTATTTT
CASSHTGSTDTQYF
>-|TRBD2|TRBV7-9|TRBJ2-3
TGTGCCAGCAGCCCCGTGGGCGGGAGGGCAGCAGATACGCAGTATTTT
CASSPVGGRAADTQYF
>once|-|TRBV25-1|TRBJ1-2
TGTGCCAGCAGTGAGGGATCCTATGGCTACACCTTC
CASSEGSYGYTF
>-|TRBD1|TRBV13|TRBJ1-6
TGTGCCAGCAGCTTACGGGATCTCAGAGGGGGCGATAGTTCACCCCTCCACTTT
CASSLRDLRGGDSSPLHF
>-|TRBD1|TRBV4-2|TRBJ2-5
TGTGCCAGCAGCCAAGATTGGGGACAGCACCAAGAGACCCAGTACTTC
CASSQDWGQHQETQYF
>-|-|TRBV28|TRBJ2-1
TGTGCCAGCAGTACAGGACCGGACAATGAGCAGTTCTTC
CASSTGPDNEQFF
>-|TRBD2|TRBV27|TRBJ2-1
TGTGCCAGCAGTCCGACTAGCGGGGGGCCATACAATGAGCAGTTCTTC
CASSPTSGGPYNEQFF
>few|TRBD2|TRBV27|TRBJ2-1
TGTGCCAGCAGTCAAATCAAGCGGGGTAGGTACAATGAGCAGTTCTTC
CASSQIKRGRYNEQFF
>once|-|TRBV29-1|TRBJ2-2
TGCAGCGTTGAAACTGTCCGGGGCCAGTCCACCGGGGAGCTGTTTTTT
CSVETVRGQSTGELFF
>-|-|TRBV27|TRBJ2-7
TGTGCCAGCAGTTGGAGCGGTAGGGGCTACGAGCAGTACTTC
CASSWSGRGYEQYF
>-|TRBD1|TRBV30|TRBJ1-2
TGTGCCTGGAGTGGACAGGGAGGCTATGGCTACACCTTC
CAWSGQGGYGYTF